The sequence of this T cell receptor beta chain was determined in a study of CXCR3-negative and CXCR3-positive naive CD8 T cells. Comments on this clonotype: The antigen is undetermined.

The TRB libraries of cDNA were built by UMI-labeled 5' RACE. TCRdb reanalyzed the 5' RACE reads and collapses them to one entry per CDR3 protein, without DNA. The sample has 150,000 to 180,000 distinct CDR3 sequences, and its top ten clones hold less than 0.55%. Study outcomes and limitations: Memory CD8+ cells had much lower diversity, and both naive subsets had comparably high diversity. TRB CDR3s of CXCR3-positive naive cells were more hydrophobic than those of CXCR3-negative naive cells. In naive cells, CXCR3-negative and CXCR3-positive subsets had similar TRBV-TRBJ usage; memory cells differed.

The TCR originated in a human donor in good health. Some clones in this sample may be carry-over from other donors' samples. Source material: naive CXCR3+ CD8+ T cells from blood. Subset noted: CD45RO-CCR7+CD27+CD95- naive CD8+ T cells expressing CXCR3 (TNR3+).

The CDR3 region is CASSKAGTGFYNEQFF. The J gene is TRBJ2-1, the V gene TRBV5-1; TCRdb's D gene call, TRBD1, goes unchecked for lack of DNA. Germline values: CDR1 SGHRS, CDR2 YFSETQ. CDR3 size: 16 residues.